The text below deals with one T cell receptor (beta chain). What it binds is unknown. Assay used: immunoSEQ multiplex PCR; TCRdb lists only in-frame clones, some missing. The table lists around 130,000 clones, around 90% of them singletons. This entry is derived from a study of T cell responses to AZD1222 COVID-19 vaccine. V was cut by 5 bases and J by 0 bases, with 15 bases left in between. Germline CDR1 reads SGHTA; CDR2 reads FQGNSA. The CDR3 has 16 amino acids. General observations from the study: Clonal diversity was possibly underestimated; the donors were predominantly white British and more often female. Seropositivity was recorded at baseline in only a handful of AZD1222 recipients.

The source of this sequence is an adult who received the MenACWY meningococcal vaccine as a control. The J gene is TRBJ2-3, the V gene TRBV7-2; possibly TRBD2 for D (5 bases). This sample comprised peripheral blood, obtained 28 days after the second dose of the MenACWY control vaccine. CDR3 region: CASSLKPGISTDTQYF. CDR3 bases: TGTGCCAGCAGCCTAAAACCGGGGATTAGCACAGATACGCAGTATTTT.